The 29 T cell receptor beta chains presented below share a single source sample, sequenced in a study of blood T cell repertoires in COVID-19. Produced via immunoSEQ multiplex PCR; TCRdb's table is partial and in-frame only. This table holds some 400,000 clones, about 89% found once. Sequencing was performed on peripheral blood. The receptor set was obtained from a woman aged 60-75 years with COVID-19, enrolled during active disease.

This clone was observed once. The gene calls are TRBV24-1 and TRBJ2-7; 9 bases agree with TRBD1. Germline V gene lookup returns CDR1 KGHDR and CDR2 SFDVKD. The CDR3 extends over 16 amino acids. V shed 3 bases, J shed 2 bases, and the junction held 7 bases outside the gene matches. The CDR3 spells CATSDGVTGGAYEQYF. For the CDR3, the DNA is TGTGCCACCAGTGATGGGGTGACAGGGGGGGCCTACGAGCAGTACTTC.

This chain uses TRBV3-1 (or the pseudogene TRBV3-2) with TRBJ1-6, with D perhaps TRBD1 (6 bases). The CDR3 totals 14 residues. The germline V gene encodes CDR1 LGHDT and CDR2 YNNKEL (reference sequence). The V gene lost 5 bases and the J gene lost 7 bases, with 12 bases spanning the gap. The CDR3 loop is CASSSRTANSPLHF. The DNA for the CDR3 is TGTGCCAGCAGCTCGCGGACAGCCAATTCACCCCTCCACTTT.

The chain is built from TRBV12-3 or TRBV12-4 and TRBJ1-1; unclear D gene. The CDR3 is 13 amino acids. V lost 6 bases to trimming and J lost 1 base, with 9 bases between them. The CDR3 region has the DNA TGTGCCAGCAGAGACACGCCGAACACTGAAGCTTTCTTT. It translates to CASRDTPNTEAFF.

The chain links TRBV7-9 to TRBJ1-4, with D tentatively TRBD1 (5 bases). This CDR3 spans 16 amino acids. In germline, CDR1 is SEHNR, CDR2 FQNEAQ (reference sequence). V was shortened by 4 bases and J by 5 bases, with 17 bases between the two germline ends. The CDR3 DNA is TGTGCCAGCAGCTCCAACTGGGGGGAACAGAATGAAAAACTGTTTTTT. Translating gives CASSSNWGEQNEKLFF.

The chain uses TRBV18 and TRBJ1-4, with D hard to call. The germline V gene has CDR1 KGHSH and CDR2 LQKENI. The CDR3 is 14 amino acids. Trimming shortened V by 8 bases and J by 3 bases, and 13 bases separated the two germline ends. The DNA for the CDR3 is TGTGCCAGCAGCTGGTCGAGTGCTAATGAAAAACTGTTTTTT. Protein product: CASSWSSANEKLFF.

The chain joins TRBV28 to TRBJ1-3; D unresolved. Trimming took off 5 bases at V and 0 bases at J, with 8 bases between the two ends. CDR3 size: 14 residues. From germline, CDR1 is MDHEN and CDR2 SYDVKM. The CDR3 DNA is TGTGCCAGCAGTACTCTGAGCTCTGGAAACACCATATATTTT. Its translation: CASSTLSSGNTIYF.

The genes are TRBV6-1 and TRBJ1-2; 7 bases fit TRBD1. Germline CDR1 is MNHNS and CDR2 is SASEGT. V dropped 0 bases and J dropped 7; count of bases not matched to a gene: 5. The CDR3 loop spans 14 amino acids. The chain's CDR3 is CASSEAGTASGYTF. The CDR3 region has the DNA TGTGCCAGCAGTGAAGCCGGGACAGCAAGTGGCTACACCTTC.

This chain uses TRBV20-1 with TRBJ1-1; D is uncertain. The CDR3 consists of 11 residues. In germline, CDR1 is DFQATT, CDR2 SNEGSKA (reference sequence). V lost 0 bases to trimming and J lost 11 bases, with 10 bases between them. The CDR3 region has the DNA TGCAGTGCTAGAGAGAGGTTTTTCGCTTTCTTT. Translation: CSARERFFAFF.

This clone showed up just once. This chain links TRBV25-1 with TRBJ1-5, with D hard to call. CDR3 length: 13 amino acids. Germline V CDR1 and CDR2: MGHDK, SYGVNS. V was pared by 4 bases and J by 6 bases, with 10 bases between. The CDR3 nucleotides are TGTGCCAGCAGTGGTCCGCCGGGTCAGCCCCAGCATTTT. Protein: CASSGPPGQPQHF. The whole variable domain, filled in from reference TRBV25-1 and TRBJ1-5, reads EADIYQTPRYLVIGTGKKITLECSQTMGHDKMYWYQQDPGMELHLIHYSYGVNSTEKGDLSSESTVSRIRTEHFPLTLESARPSHTSQYLCASSGPPGQPQHFGDGTRLSIL.

This clone was seen once. The chain couples TRBV9 to TRBJ1-3; tentative D call: TRBD1 (5 bases). This CDR3 comprises 14 residues. The germline CDR1 and CDR2 sequences are SGDLS and YYNGEE. V was pared by 2 bases and J by 2 bases, with 8 bases between. The CDR3 bases are TGTGCCAGCAGCGTGTCAGGGACTGGAAACACCATATATTTT. As protein: CASSVSGTGNTIYF.

The gene calls are TRBV7-3 and TRBJ2-7, with 9 nucleotides matching TRBD2. CDR1 is SGHTA, CDR2 FQGTGA, per germline. This CDR3 has 15 residues. Losses at the gene ends were 5 bases for V and 4 bases for J; bases not matched to a gene: 9. CDR3 sequence: CASSPYSGGGYEQYF. The CDR3 DNA follows: TGTGCCAGCAGCCCTTATAGCGGGGGAGGTTACGAGCAGTACTTC. Combining the CDR3 with reference TRBV7-3 and TRBJ2-7 gives the whole variable domain GAGVSQTPSNKVTEKGKYVELRCDPISGHTALYWYRQSLGQGPEFLIYFQGTGAADDSGLPNDRFFAVRPEGSVSTLKIQRTERGDSAVYLCASSPYSGGGYEQYFGPGTRLTVT.

The rearrangement uses TRBV29-1 and TRBJ1-3; no definite D call. V gave up 0 bases and J gave up 4 bases, with 13 bases separating them. The CDR3 covers 15 residues. Germline CDR1 SQVTM, CDR2 ANQGSEA. The CDR3: CSVEDPGLRGNTIYF. CDR3 sequence (DNA): TGCAGCGTTGAAGATCCGGGGTTAAGGGGAAACACCATATATTTT.

The chain has TRBV7-9 and TRBJ1-2; D remains unclear. In germline, CDR1 is SEHNR, CDR2 FQNEAQ (reference sequence). With 7 bases removed from V and 7 bases from J, the gap between germline ends came to 16 bases. The CDR3 has 13 residues. In DNA form, the CDR3 reads TGTGCCAGCACCCCTTTTGCAGTAACTGGCTACACCTTC. It codes for CASTPFAVTGYTF.

V gene TRBV5-1 combines with J gene TRBJ2-1; 10 bases fit TRBD1. V lost 4 bases to trimming and J lost 4 bases; unmatched junction nucleotides: 11. Germline V gene sequence: CDR1 SGHRS, CDR2 YFSETQ. The CDR3 extends over 17 amino acids. CDR3 amino acids: CASSPTVGTGAYNEQFF. DNA of the CDR3: TGCGCCAGCAGCCCAACAGTTGGGACAGGGGCTTACAATGAGCAGTTCTTC.

In its sample, this clone was seen once. This chain links TRBV7-9 with TRBJ1-4; TRBD1 matches 7 bases. The J segment lost 7 bases and the V segment lost 5 bases, leaving 4 bases of the junction unmatched. CDR1 and CDR2 (germline): SEHNR, FQNEAQ (reference sequence). The CDR3 extends over 13 amino acids. CDR3 coding DNA: TGTGCCAGCAGCCGAGGACAGGCTGAAAAACTGTTTTTT. Protein product: CASSRGQAEKLFF. The whole variable domain, remainder taken from reference TRBV7-9 and TRBJ1-4, is DTGVSQNPRHKITKRGQNVTFRCDPISEHNRLYWYRQTLGQGPEFLTYFQNEAQLEKSRLLSDRFSAERPKGSFSTLEIQRTEQGDSAMYLCASSRGQAEKLFFGSGTQLSVL.

V is TRBV12-3 or TRBV12-4 and J is TRBJ2-3; unclear D gene. The CDR3 length is 13 residues. Trimming left V 5 bases short and J 0 bases short, with 6 bases between. The CDR3 here is CASSPQSTDTQYF. CDR3 nucleotide sequence: TGTGCCAGCAGTCCCCAGAGCACAGATACGCAGTATTTT.

The rearrangement links TRBV5-1 to TRBJ2-5, with 8 bases matching TRBD2. Trimming at V came to 4 bases and at J to 5 bases, leaving 7 bases not matched to a gene. CDR1 SGHRS and CDR2 YFSETQ come from the germline V gene. The CDR3 has 14 residues. The CDR3 DNA reads TGCGCCAGCAGCACCGGGAGGGGAGGGGAGACCCAGTACTTC. Translating it yields CASSTGRGGETQYF.

This chain uses TRBV6-5 with TRBJ2-2; D is unresolved. The V and J ends lost 2 bases and 0 bases respectively, with 4 bases between them. Germline V gene sequence: CDR1 MNHEY, CDR2 SVGAGI. The CDR3 totals 14 residues. CDR3 coding DNA: TGTGCCAGCAGTTACGAGACGAACACCGGGGAGCTGTTTTTT. This encodes CASSYETNTGELFF.

This chain connects TRBV15 to TRBJ2-5; tentative D call: TRBD2 (6 bases). CDR3 length: 14 residues. V lost 1 base, J lost 0 bases, and 6 bases lay in between. Germline CDR1 and CDR2: LNHNV and YYDKDF (reference sequence). The CDR3 sequence is CATSRGRDQETQYF. CDR3 DNA sequence: TGTGCCACCAGCAGAGGGAGGGACCAAGAGACCCAGTACTTC.

This chain connects TRBV6-5 to TRBJ2-7; D call uncertain. The CDR3 has 12 amino acids. Germline-derived CDR1 and CDR2 are MNHEY and SVGAGI. Trimming took 11 bases from V and 0 from J, leaving 11 bases between them. In nucleotides, the CDR3 is TGTGCCGCCTTATCGGTCTCCTACGAGCAGTACTTC. This gives the protein CAALSVSYEQYF.

The V gene is TRBV6-5, the J gene TRBJ2-7; D might be TRBD1 (6 bases). The V end lost 6 bases, the J end lost 2 bases, and 14 bases lay between the germline ends. Germline V lookup: CDR1 MNHEY, CDR2 SVGAGI. The CDR3 extends over 14 amino acids. The CDR3 DNA reads TGTGCCAGCAGGCGACAGGATAGGACCTACGAGCAGTACTTC. Residues: CASRRQDRTYEQYF.

V gene TRBV12-3 or TRBV12-4 combines with J gene TRBJ1-2; D unclear. The CDR3 totals 13 residues. Trimming cost V 7 bases and J 4 bases, with 13 bases left between them. In nucleotides, the CDR3 is TGTGCCAGCACTGGCAGACTAGCCTATGGCTACACCTTC. It is translated as CASTGRLAYGYTF.

The genes are TRBV13 and TRBJ2-3; D gene uncertain. V was trimmed by 2 bases and J by 4 bases, leaving 13 bases between them. This CDR3 has 15 residues. CDR1 is PRHDT and CDR2 is FYEKMQ in the germline V gene (reference sequence). The CDR3 protein is CASSLSRAGSDTQYF. The CDR3 DNA sequence: TGTGCCAGCAGCTTAAGTCGTGCAGGCTCAGATACGCAGTATTTT.

The V gene is TRBV5-5, the J gene TRBJ1-6; TRBD1 aligns across 8 bases. The germline gives CDR1 SGHKS, CDR2 YYEKEE (reference sequence). The ends lost 0 bases at V and 7 bases at J; junction bases unmatched: 6. The CDR3 contains 16 residues. CDR3 amino acids: CASSLGQGLSNSPLHF. CDR3 bases: TGTGCCAGCAGCTTGGGACAGGGGCTTTCGAATTCACCCCTCCACTTT.

The chain is built from TRBV3-1 (or the pseudogene TRBV3-2) and TRBJ2-5; D is ambiguous. CDR1 LGHDT and CDR2 YNNKEL come from the germline V gene (reference sequence). This CDR3 spans 15 amino acids. Trimming pared 1 base from V and 1 base from J, leaving 10 bases between. The CDR3 reads CASSQAQASQETQYF. DNA of the CDR3: TGTGCCAGCAGCCAAGCTCAGGCGAGCCAAGAGACCCAGTACTTC.

The chain recombines TRBV24-1 with TRBJ2-3, with 7 nucleotides matching TRBD1. The length of the CDR3 is 13 residues. Germline lookup yields CDR1 KGHDR and CDR2 SFDVKD. Trimming at V came to 4 bases and at J to 4 bases, leaving 1 base not matched to a gene. The CDR3 region is CATSDQGADTQYF. The CDR3 DNA follows: TGTGCCACCAGTGACCAGGGGGCAGATACGCAGTATTTT.

The genes are TRBV29-1 and TRBJ2-1, with a possible D match to TRBD1 (5 bases). The CDR3 totals 10 residues. V lost 4 bases and J lost 10, with 8 bases in between. Germline CDR1 and CDR2: SQVTM and ANQGSEA. The CDR3 loop is CSVGNREQFF. The CDR3 bases are TGCAGCGTTGGTAACAGGGAGCAGTTCTTC.

This rearrangement joins TRBV24-1 to TRBJ1-5; D is unresolved. The CDR3 consists of 13 residues. V lost 4 bases, J lost 7 bases, and 10 bases lay in between. Germline loops: CDR1 KGHDR, CDR2 SFDVKD. The chain's CDR3 is CATSEGLGQPQHF. As DNA, the CDR3 is TGTGCCACCAGTGAAGGTCTCGGGCAGCCCCAGCATTTT.

This clone was observed a few times. This sequence joins TRBV7-8 and TRBJ2-7; D remains unclear. The CDR3 is 12 residues long. CDR1 SGHVS and CDR2 FQNEAQ come from the germline V gene. The V and J ends lost 2 bases and 5 bases respectively, with 7 bases between them. The CDR3 DNA follows: TGTGCCAGCAGCTTATTGTCGGACGAGCAGTACTTC. Translating gives CASSLLSDEQYF.